The 21 T cell receptor beta chains listed next were all sequenced from one sample in a study of OX40 agonist ivuxolimab in advanced cancers. Library construction relied on the immunoSEQ multiplex PCR assay. The source is immuneACCESS, and TCRdb retained only in-frame sequences with V and J called. Part of the clones is not carried over; for the studies checked, unresolved V genes explain less than half of this, and the remainder is unexplained. The sample records some 68,000 clones, 83% of which are singletons. Clones ranked in the top ten supply roughly 1.4% of the sample. The sequencing used CD4+ or CD8+ T cells sorted from blood, collected in a trial of the OX40 agonist ivuxolimab. Receptors were obtained from an adult with an advanced solid tumor such as melanoma, head and neck, liver or kidney cancer.

Only one count was recorded for this clone. The rearrangement links TRBV7-6 to TRBJ1-6; no reliable D call. Per the germline V gene, CDR1 is SGHVS and CDR2 is FNYEAQ. CDR3 length equals 15 residues. V lost 5 bases, J lost 10 bases, and 18 bases lay in between. CDR3 nucleotide sequence: TGTGCCAGCAGCGCTCATTCTTCTTCGGGGTCACCCCTCCACTTT. This gives the protein CASSAHSSSGSPLHF.

The J gene is TRBJ1-2, the V gene TRBV19; a weak D match, TRBD1 (5 bases). V shed 6 bases and J shed 4 bases, with 21 bases lying between them. The germline V gene has CDR1 LNHDA and CDR2 SQIVND (reference sequence). CDR3 length: 16 amino acids. DNA for the CDR3: TGTGCCAGTAGCACCCCGGGACGGATCTTTCCCTATGGCTACACCTTC. It is translated as CASSTPGRIFPYGYTF.

The gene calls are TRBV7-9 and TRBJ2-7; D is ambiguous. This CDR3 contains 14 residues. V lost 4 bases and J lost 3, with 13 bases in between. CDR1 is SEHNR and CDR2 is FQNEAQ in the germline V gene (reference sequence). This CDR3 reads CASSSRGPFYEQYF. The CDR3 DNA reads as TGTGCCAGCAGCTCCCGAGGTCCCTTCTACGAGCAGTACTTC.

Here the CDR3 DNA reads TGTGCCAGTAGTATTGGCAGGGGGGCCTTAACCCGCTCCTACGAGCAGTACTTC. Translating it yields CASSIGRGALTRSYEQYF. The rearrangement links TRBV19 to TRBJ2-7, with D maybe TRBD1 (7 bases). Trimming removed 3 bases at V and 0 bases at J, with 21 bases between. From germline, CDR1 is LNHDA and CDR2 SQIVND (reference sequence). CDR3 length: 18 amino acids.

The rearrangement links TRBV6-6 to TRBJ2-2, with D uncertain. The V gene lost 8 bases and the J gene lost 4 bases, with 11 bases spanning the gap. CDR3 length: 13 residues. CDR1 and CDR2 from the germline V gene are MNHNY and SVGAGI (reference sequence). This chain's CDR3 is CASRAPGTGELFF. CDR3 DNA sequence: TGTGCCAGCCGGGCCCCCGGCACCGGGGAGCTGTTTTTT.

The chain couples TRBV7-9 to TRBJ1-6, with a tentative D call TRBD1 (5 bases). Germline V gives CDR1 SEHNR, CDR2 FQNEAQ (reference sequence). The CDR3 is made up of 16 amino acids. Trimming stripped 1 base from V and 10 bases from J, with 17 bases between. The CDR3 here is CASSLVQGPEMSPLHF. The CDR3 coding sequence is TGTGCCAGCAGCTTAGTCCAGGGCCCGGAGATGTCACCCCTCCACTTT.

The rearrangement uses TRBV7-6 and TRBJ2-2; D unclear. The germline CDR1 and CDR2 sequences are SGHVS and FNYEAQ. Trimming shortened V by 5 bases and J by 0 bases, and 7 bases separated the two germline ends. This CDR3 contains 14 residues. For the CDR3, the DNA is TGTGCCAGCAGCCGCGGTACGAACACCGGGGAGCTGTTTTTT. It encodes CASSRGTNTGELFF.

The rearrangement uses TRBV11-2 and TRBJ2-7; 7 nucleotides match TRBD1. Germline-derived CDR1 and CDR2 are SGHAT and FQNNGV. The CDR3 runs to 14 residues. Trimming took 5 bases from V and 0 from J; bases not matched to a gene: 4. The CDR3 spells CASSRQGSSYEQYF. The CDR3 region has the DNA TGTGCCAGCAGCCGACAGGGTAGCTCCTACGAGCAGTACTTC. Full variable domain (outside the CDR3, taken from reference TRBV11-2 and TRBJ2-7): EAGVAQSPRYKIIEKRQSVAFWCNPISGHATLYWYQQILGQGPKLLIQFQNNGVVDDSQLPKDRFSAERLKGVDSTLKIQPAKLEDSAVYLCASSRQGSSYEQYFGPGTRLTVT.

This clone has a single count. The chain carries TRBV11-2 and TRBJ2-5, with 11 bases matching TRBD2. J was trimmed by 5 bases and V by 6 bases; bases with no gene match: 14. This CDR3 region has 17 residues. Germline CDR1 is SGHAT and CDR2 is FQNNGV. CDR3 in amino acids: CASSTRISGGAKETQYF. The DNA of the CDR3 is TGTGCCAGCAGTACTCGCATTAGCGGGGGGGCCAAGGAGACCCAGTACTTC. The whole variable domain, filled in from reference TRBV11-2 and TRBJ2-5, reads EAGVAQSPRYKIIEKRQSVAFWCNPISGHATLYWYQQILGQGPKLLIQFQNNGVVDDSQLPKDRFSAERLKGVDSTLKIQPAKLEDSAVYLCASSTRISGGAKETQYFGPGTRLLVL.

V usage is TRBV15 and J usage is TRBJ2-3; TRBD1 matches 12 bases. V dropped 1 base and J dropped 6; count of bases not matched to a gene: 5. The CDR3 runs to 16 residues. Germline V gives CDR1 LNHNV, CDR2 YYDKDF (reference sequence). CDR3 sequence (DNA): TGTGCCACCAGCAGAGCCGGGACAGGGGGCTCGGATACGCAGTATTTT. Amino acids: CATSRAGTGGSDTQYF.

This chain connects TRBV6-5 to TRBJ1-1; no definite D call. The V gene lost 2 bases and the J gene lost 5 bases, with 12 bases spanning the gap. The CDR3 totals 14 residues. Germline CDR1 is MNHEY and CDR2 is SVGAGI. CDR3 sequence reads: CASSYGLRETEAFF. DNA for the CDR3: TGTGCCAGCAGTTACGGATTGAGGGAGACTGAAGCTTTCTTT.

The chain carries TRBV7-6 and TRBJ1-2, with 10 bases fitting TRBD1. The CDR3 is 15 residues long. Germline-derived CDR1 and CDR2 are SGHVS and FNYEAQ. Unmatched junction bases numbered 4, after V lost 1 base and J lost 5 bases. The CDR3 sequence is CASSLVGQGTYGYTF. The CDR3 DNA is TGTGCCAGCAGCTTAGTGGGACAGGGGACATATGGCTACACCTTC.

This clone was seen once. The chain combines TRBV5-6 with TRBJ2-2; unclear D gene. The CDR3 has 15 amino acids. V was shortened by 0 bases and J by 6 bases, with 12 bases between the two germline ends. Germline lookup yields CDR1 SGHDT and CDR2 YYEEEE. CDR3 loop: CASSLAPLNAGELFF. Here the CDR3 DNA reads TGTGCCAGCAGCTTGGCCCCGCTTAACGCCGGGGAGCTGTTTTTT.

The rearrangement uses TRBV5-1 and TRBJ2-3, with D perhaps matching TRBD1 (5 bases). CDR1 and CDR2 from the germline V gene are SGHRS and YFSETQ. The CDR3 contains 12 residues. The germline V and J ends were trimmed by 3 bases and 6 bases, with 8 bases remaining between them. In nucleotides, the CDR3 is TGCGCCAGCAGCTCAGGGTCGGATACGCAGTATTTT. Translating gives CASSSGSDTQYF.

V gene TRBV6-5 combines with J gene TRBJ2-7; the D gene could be TRBD1 or TRBD2 (5 bases each). The germline V and J ends were trimmed by 7 bases and 6 bases, with 19 bases remaining between them. The CDR3 spans 14 residues. Germline V lookup: CDR1 MNHEY, CDR2 SVGAGI. CDR3 DNA sequence: TGTGCCAGCACTCGTGACGGGACCAAGGGCGAGCAGTACTTC. Protein product: CASTRDGTKGEQYF.

The chain has TRBV5-1 and TRBJ1-2, with 9 nucleotides matching TRBD1. The CDR3 is made up of 14 amino acids. Trimming took 1 base from V and 4 from J; bases not matched to a gene: 2. The germline V gene has CDR1 SGHRS and CDR2 YFSETQ. The CDR3 DNA reads as TGCGCCAGCAGCTTGTCGGGACAGGGCTATGGCTACACCTTC. Translating gives CASSLSGQGYGYTF.

The rearrangement joins TRBV4-1 to TRBJ1-2; D perhaps matches TRBD1 (6 bases). In germline, CDR1 is MGHRA, CDR2 YSYEKL. Trimming left V 1 base short and J 4 bases short, with 19 bases between. The CDR3 has 17 amino acids. The CDR3 protein is CASSQATVPGALYGYTF. CDR3 coding DNA: TGCGCCAGCAGCCAAGCGACAGTTCCAGGGGCCCTCTATGGCTACACCTTC.

About this clone itself: One junction end does not reproduce the germline sequence, and a read error may be involved. The chain recombines TRBV30 with TRBJ1-2; D is unresolved. This CDR3 has 11 amino acids. Per the germline V gene, CDR1 is GTSNPN and CDR2 is SVGIG (reference sequence). CDR3 nucleotides: TGTGCCGGGAGGGTAGACGATGGCTACACCTTC. This encodes CAGRVDDGYTF.

V and J are TRBV6-1 and TRBJ1-1; a weak D match, TRBD1 (5 bases). The V and J ends lost 9 bases and 1 base respectively, with 18 bases between them. The CDR3 is 15 amino acids. CDR1 and CDR2 from the germline V gene are MNHNS and SASEGT. The CDR3 loop is CASVWRGGGNTEAFF. For the CDR3, the DNA is TGTGCCAGTGTATGGAGGGGTGGGGGGAACACTGAAGCTTTCTTT.

The gene calls are TRBV7-9 and TRBJ2-5, with D perhaps being TRBD1 or TRBD2 (5 bases each). The CDR3 spans 16 residues. The V and J ends lost 4 bases and 2 bases respectively, with 17 bases between them. The germline V gene encodes CDR1 SEHNR and CDR2 FQNEAQ (reference sequence). The CDR3 DNA follows: TGTGCCAGCAGCTCCGTAACAATGGGGGTACAAGAGACCCAGTACTTC. Its protein is CASSSVTMGVQETQYF.

The chain joins TRBV27 to TRBJ2-3; D is perhaps TRBD1 (5 bases). The V end lost 5 bases, the J end lost 4 bases, and 13 bases lay between the germline ends. The length of the CDR3 is 14 residues. From germline, CDR1 is MNHEY and CDR2 SMNVEV (reference sequence). The chain's CDR3 is CASSPRQLSDTQYF. CDR3 coding DNA: TGTGCCAGCAGTCCCCGACAGTTGTCAGATACGCAGTATTTT.